A selection of T cell receptor beta chains follows, all from one sample in a study of beta chain features in type 1 diabetes. Assay: immunoSEQ multiplex PCR; the TCRdb copy retains only in-frame clones and omits some. The sample gives around 330,000 clones, 9.5% to 12% of which show up once; approximately 0.016% is in the top ten. The sample consisted of naive CD4+ T cells from blood. These receptors came from a woman in her 30s in good health. Each CDR3 is given with its conserved first and last residue. The D gene is left open where the match is weak. The size entry is marked missing in some rows and otherwise reads once, few, many or a size class.

clone size,V gene,J gene,D gene,CDR3 length,CDR3 DNA,CDR3 protein
few,TRBV10-3,TRBJ1-1,-,14,TGTGCCATCACCTATGACAGGCTGAACACTGAAGCTTTCTTT,CAITYDRLNTEAFF
-,TRBV29-1,TRBJ2-7,TRBD2,12,TGCAGCGTCGCTAGCGGGAGGTACGAGCAGTACTTC,CSVASGRYEQYF
-,TRBV5-6,TRBJ1-1,-,12,TGTGCCAGCAGCTTGGCTTCGGCTGAAGCTTTCTTT,CASSLASAEAFF
-,TRBV27,TRBJ2-5,TRBD2,15,TGTGCCAGCAGTCCAGCGGGACTAGCGGGAGGGCCACTGTACTTC,CASSPAGLAGGPLYF
few,TRBV6-1,TRBJ1-3,TRBD1,16,TGTGCCAGCAGTGAAGAGGGACAGGACGGCGGAAACACCATATATTTT,CASSEEGQDGGNTIYF
few,TRBV19,TRBJ2-1,-,15,TGTGCCAGTAGGTGGGGGGAGTCGGTCTACAATGAGCAGTTCTTC,CASRWGESVYNEQFF
few,TRBV7-9,TRBJ2-1,TRBD2,15,TGTGCCAGCAGCTTGGGACTAGCGGAGAGGAATGAGCAGTTCTTC,CASSLGLAERNEQFF
-,TRBV11-2,TRBJ2-1,-,16,TGTGCCAGCAGCTTAGTGGGCGGGAACTCCTACAATGAGCAGTTCTTC,CASSLVGGNSYNEQFF
-,TRBV7-2,TRBJ2-7,TRBD2,16,TGTGCCAGCAGTTCGACCGGGACTAGCGTCTCCTACGAGCAGTACTTC,CASSSTGTSVSYEQYF
few,TRBV30,TRBJ2-7,-,13,TGTGCCTGGAGTGTACAAGGGGTAGGGGAGCAGTACTTC,CAWSVQGVGEQYF
-,TRBV5-1,TRBJ2-1,-,16,TGCGCCAGCAGCTTGGCCGGCGCACCAGGAATCAATGAGCAGTTCTTC,CASSLAGAPGINEQFF
few,TRBV2,TRBJ2-7,TRBD1,13,TGTGCCAGCAGTGCAGACAGGGGCTACGAGCAGTACTTC,CASSADRGYEQYF
few,TRBV11-2,TRBJ2-2,-,16,TGTGCCAGCAGCTTGTCTGGCGGATCGAACACCGGGGAGCTGTTTTTT,CASSLSGGSNTGELFF
-,TRBV6-5,TRBJ2-7,TRBD2,15,TGTGCCAGCAGCCCCTGGACTAGCGGAGGATACGAGCAGTACTTC,CASSPWTSGGYEQYF
-,TRBV2,TRBJ2-6,TRBD1,15,TGTGCCAGCATGGAACAGGGGTCTGGGGCCAACGTCCTGACTTTC,CASMEQGSGANVLTF
few,TRBV18,TRBJ1-1,TRBD1,16,TGTGCCAGCTTCACCCAAAGGGACAGGGATGGGACTGAAGCTTTCTTT,CASFTQRDRDGTEAFF
-,TRBV9,TRBJ2-7,TRBD1,16,TGTGCCAGCAGCGTAGTCGGAGGGACAGGGGTGGACGAGCAGTACTTC,CASSVVGGTGVDEQYF
few,TRBV19,TRBJ2-7,TRBD1,15,TGTGCCAGTAGTACCTTACGACAGGGGGCCTACGAGCAGTACTTC,CASSTLRQGAYEQYF
few,TRBV5-1,TRBJ2-7,-,13,TGCGCCAGCAGCCTCGGACTGATCTACGAGCAGTACTTC,CASSLGLIYEQYF
-,TRBV5-1,TRBJ2-7,TRBD1,16,TGCGCCAGCAGCTTGGACCGACAGGGTAGAGGGGACGAGCAGTACTTC,CASSLDRQGRGDEQYF
-,TRBV29-1,TRBJ1-1,-,14,TGCAGCGTTGAGGAAATAGGGGTGAACACTGAAGCTTTCTTT,CSVEEIGVNTEAFF
-,TRBV16,TRBJ2-7,TRBD1,13,TGTGCCAGCAGTCAACCAGGGGGTGGCGAGCAGTACTTC,CASSQPGGGEQYF
-,TRBV10-3,TRBJ2-3,TRBD1,15,TGTGCCATGGGGGCGGGACAGGGCTTCACAGATACGCAGTATTTT,CAMGAGQGFTDTQYF
-,TRBV9,TRBJ2-7,TRBD1,13,TGTGCCAGCAGCGCGGGACAGGAAGGCGAGCAGTACTTC,CASSAGQEGEQYF
few,TRBV6-5,TRBJ2-1,TRBD2,15,TGTGCCAGCAGAACTAGCGGGAGTACGTACAATGAGCAGTTCTTC,CASRTSGSTYNEQFF
few,TRBV19,TRBJ2-5,TRBD1,13,TGTGCCAGTAGTTGGACAGGGGGGGAGACCCAGTACTTC,CASSWTGGETQYF
-,TRBV6-1,TRBJ1-1,-,13,TGTGCCAGCAGGGAATCAGGGAGGACTGAAGCTTTCTTT,CASRESGRTEAFF
-,TRBV29-1,TRBJ2-1,TRBD1,16,TGCAGCGTTGAAGATCGCGTGACAGGGGGCGCCGATGAGCAGTTCTTC,CSVEDRVTGGADEQFF
-,TRBV18,TRBJ1-2,-,16,TGTGCCAGCTCACCCTTTGAGGCAGGGGAGAACTATGGCTACACCTTC,CASSPFEAGENYGYTF
-,TRBV7-2,TRBJ2-3,TRBD1,16,TGTGCCAGCAGCTTAGGGGGGACAGGGGAAGCAGATACGCAGTATTTT,CASSLGGTGEADTQYF
few,TRBV27,TRBJ2-1,TRBD1,11,TGTGCCAGCAGTAAGAGGGACAGGGAGTTCTTC,CASSKRDREFF
few,TRBV11-2,TRBJ2-5,-,13,TGTGCCAGCAGCTTAACCAACAAAGAGACCCAGTACTTC,CASSLTNKETQYF
-,TRBV27,TRBJ1-1,-,14,TGTGCCAGCAGTCCCACAGCACTGAACACTGAAGCTTTCTTT,CASSPTALNTEAFF
few,TRBV1,TRBJ2-7,-,15,TGCACCAGCAGCCAGGTGGACAGTGCCTTCTACGAGCAGTACTTC,CTSSQVDSAFYEQYF
few,TRBV18,TRBJ2-7,TRBD1,17,TGTGCCAGCTCACCACCGGAAGCAGGGACAGGGTACAACGAGCAGTACTTC,CASSPPEAGTGYNEQYF
few,TRBV30,TRBJ2-1,-,15,TGTGCCTGGACTCGAGAGGGCAGCTCCTACAATGAGCAGTTCTTC,CAWTREGSSYNEQFF
-,TRBV11-2,TRBJ1-1,-,16,TGTGCCAGCAGCCCTAAAGGACTAGGGCTGAACACTGAAGCTTTCTTT,CASSPKGLGLNTEAFF
-,TRBV6-5,TRBJ2-6,-,15,TGTGCCAGCAGTCAGGTTGCGTCTGGGGCCAACGTCCTGACTTTC,CASSQVASGANVLTF
few,TRBV28,TRBJ2-7,TRBD1,14,TGTGCCAGTACTGGGACAGGTGATTCTAGGGAGCAGTACTTC,CASTGTGDSREQYF
-,TRBV30,TRBJ1-1,TRBD1,12,TGTGCCTGGGGACAGGGGGACACTGAAGCTTTCTTT,CAWGQGDTEAFF
-,TRBV7-3,TRBJ2-5,-,12,TGTGCCAGCAGCTTCTCGGGAGAGACCCAGTACTTC,CASSFSGETQYF
few,TRBV28,TRBJ2-4,-,15,TGTGCCAGCAGTAAACAGGGTGGAAGCAAAAACATTCAGTACTTC,CASSKQGGSKNIQYF